These 22 T cell receptor beta chains originate from one sample sequenced in a study of response to subunit inactivated influenza vaccine (dated by TCRdb to 2017 to 2018). The library was made by RT-PCR. The run used an Illumina HiSeq 2500. TCRdb reprocessed the public reads (quality trimming at Q25 with fastp, clone calling with MiXCR) and kept in-frame beta chains. When rows share a CDR3 protein, they turn into one entry using the most common DNA and genes. Here the sample has 710,000 or so distinct CDR3 sequences; less than 20% occur a single time. Together, the top ten hold around 10% of the sample. The sequences come from PBMCs from blood, collected approximately 12 days after vaccination. The receptor set was obtained from a man aged 50-59 years who received an inactivated influenza vaccine. Donor details come from another sample of the same person, matched by shared clones.

This clonotype was seen ten or more times. The CDR3 protein is CASSPDMDTQYF. The CDR3 DNA follows: TGCGCCAGCAGCCCGGACATGGATACGCAGTATTTT. The rearrangement links TRBV5-1 to TRBJ2-3; tentative D call: TRBD1 (5 bases). The V end lost 4 bases, the J end lost 6 bases, and 9 bases lay between the germline ends. There are 12 residues in the CDR3. Germline CDR1 reads SGHRS; CDR2 reads YFSETQ.

A note on this clonotype: The junction differs from germline at one of its ends, possibly a read error. The chain combines TRBV9 with TRBJ1-3; maybe TRBD1 (6 bases). From germline, CDR1 is SGDLS and CDR2 YYNGEE. The CDR3 loop spans 16 amino acids. CDR3 loop: CASSGQGTLSGNAIYF. Here the CDR3 DNA reads TGTGCCAGCAGCGGGCAGGGGACACTCTCTGGAAACGCCATATATTTT.

This clonotype turned up a few times. This chain joins TRBV12-2 and TRBJ2-1; the table's D call of TRBD2 was not tested on the DNA. TRBV12-2 is shown as a pseudogene. This CDR3 has 21 residues. CDR3 protein: CASRLALKSDSGRAVYNEQFF. Here the CDR3 DNA reads TGTGCAAGTCGCTTAGCTCTTAAGTCCGATAGCGGGAGGGCCGTCTACAATGAGCAGTTCTTC.

This clonotype was observed a handful of times. The chain couples TRBV20-1 to TRBJ2-5, with D hard to call. CDR3 size: 11 residues. Germline V gene data show CDR1 as DFQATT and CDR2 as SNEGSKA (reference sequence). The CDR3 region has the DNA TGCAGGTTAACCCGGCTAGAGACCCAGTACTTC. This encodes CRLTRLETQYF.

This clonotype was counted between two and nine times. CDR3 coding DNA: TGTGCCAGCTGCCCGGTCGCCAGGACTAGCGGGAGAGGAGGGGAGCTGTTTTTT. Translation: CASCPVARTSGRGGELFF. The rearrangement joins TRBV27 to TRBJ2-2, with 13 nucleotides matching TRBD2. CDR1 is MNHEY and CDR2 is SMNVEV in the germline V gene (reference sequence). Trimming at V came to 8 bases and at J to 8 bases, leaving 17 bases not matched to a gene. The CDR3 totals 18 residues.

The gene calls are TRBV6-2 or TRBV6-3 and TRBJ2-2, with D perhaps matching TRBD1 (6 bases). V shed 4 bases and J shed 5 bases, with 14 bases lying between them. Germline V gene sequence: CDR1 MNHEY, CDR2 SVGEGT. CDR3 size: 15 residues. DNA for the CDR3: TGTGCCAGCAGTTGGAACAGGGATAGAACCGGGGAGCTGTTTTTT. As protein: CASSWNRDRTGELFF.

This clonotype appeared a few times. The chain employs TRBV7-2 and TRBJ1-4; D is unresolved. This CDR3 spans 17 amino acids. Trimming shortened V by 5 bases and J by 0 bases, and 16 bases separated the two germline ends. Germline-derived CDR1 and CDR2 are SGHTA and FQGNSA. The CDR3 DNA is TGTGCCAGCAGCCCCTACCCCCGGGGTGCAACTAATGAAAAACTGTTTTTT. Protein product: CASSPYPRGATNEKLFF.

A few counts support this clonotype. The genes are TRBV7-2 and TRBJ2-5; 8 positions match TRBD2. V dropped 9 bases and J dropped 0; count of bases not matched to a gene: 9. This CDR3 comprises 15 residues. Germline lookup yields CDR1 SGHTA and CDR2 FQGNSA. The chain's CDR3 is CASGTSGPYQETQYF. The CDR3 DNA is TGTGCCAGTGGAACTAGCGGACCGTACCAAGAGACCCAGTACTTC. Full variable domain (missing parts from reference TRBV7-2 and TRBJ2-5): GAGVSQSPSNKVTEKGKDVELRCDPISGHTALYWYRQSLGQGLEFLIYFQGNSAPDKSGLPSDRFSAERTGGSVSTLTIQRTQQEDSAVYLCASGTSGPYQETQYFGPGTRLLVL.

This clonotype was seen a few times. This chain connects TRBV6-2 or TRBV6-3 to TRBJ2-2, with 8 bases matching TRBD1. V shed 5 bases and J 2 bases; nucleotides not matched to a gene: 19. The length of the CDR3 is 20 residues. The V gene's germline CDR1 is MNHEY and CDR2 SVGEGT. CDR3 coding DNA: TGTGCCAGCAGTAACCGGACCTTATTCTGGACAGGGACCAACACCGGGGAGCTGTTTTTT. The encoded protein is CASSNRTLFWTGTNTGELFF.

This clonotype was seen repeatedly, ten times or more. The chain combines TRBV7-9 with TRBJ2-1; D is ambiguous. V shed 5 bases and J shed 7 bases, with 9 bases lying between them. Germline values: CDR1 SEHNR, CDR2 FQNEAQ (reference sequence). CDR3 length: 12 amino acids. In nucleotides, the CDR3 is TGTGCCAGCAGCCCAGGTCAGAATGAGCAGTTCTTC. Translation: CASSPGQNEQFF.

The rearrangement links TRBV10-3 to TRBJ1-2, with TRBD1 matching over 8 bases. V shed 0 bases and J 4 bases; nucleotides not matched to a gene: 4. The germline CDR1 and CDR2 sequences are ENHRY and SYGVKD. The length of the CDR3 is 15 residues. The DNA of the CDR3 is TGTGCCATCAGTGAGTCGACAGGGGACGGCTATGGCTACACCTTC. As protein: CAISESTGDGYGYTF.

This clonotype has a count of ten or more. The chain combines TRBV6-1 with TRBJ1-2; no clear D gene. V gave up 6 bases and J gave up 0 bases, with 14 bases separating them. The CDR3 sequence is 15 residues long. The V gene's germline CDR1 is MNHNS and CDR2 SASEGT. This chain's CDR3 is CASSPGPLANYGYTF. The CDR3 coding sequence is TGTGCCAGCAGCCCAGGACCGTTAGCTAACTATGGCTACACCTTC.

This clonotype came up a few times. J is TRBJ2-3 and V is TRBV12-3 or TRBV12-4, with D perhaps TRBD1 (5 bases). The V gene lost 3 bases and the J gene lost 10 bases, with 20 bases spanning the gap. This CDR3 spans 15 amino acids. CDR3 residues: CASSFEDTSFYPQYF. The CDR3 DNA reads TGTGCCAGCAGTTTTGAGGACACCTCGTTTTATCCGCAGTATTTT.

The chain uses TRBV3-1 and TRBJ2-1; 9 bases are a match to TRBD2. The CDR3 is 17 amino acids. The ends lost 5 bases at V and 1 base at J; junction bases unmatched: 9. The germline CDR1 and CDR2 sequences are LGHDT and YNNKEL (reference sequence). CDR3 in DNA: TGTGCCAGCAGCTCCATGGCGGGGGGGCTTTCCTACAATGAGCAGTTCTTC. Translation gives CASSSMAGGLSYNEQFF.

In this sample, this clonotype turned up a few times. V gene TRBV12-3 or TRBV12-4 combines with J gene TRBJ2-2, with D perhaps matching TRBD1 (6 bases). The CDR3 loop spans 15 amino acids. The V gene lost 5 bases and the J gene lost 4 bases, with 14 bases spanning the gap. This CDR3 reads CASSPQGVSTGELFF. CDR3 sequence (DNA): TGTGCCAGCAGTCCACAGGGAGTCAGCACCGGGGAGCTGTTTTTT.

V and J are TRBV7-8 and TRBJ2-5, with 8 nucleotides matching TRBD2. The V segment lost 5 bases and the J segment 6 bases; nucleotides outside the gene matches: 2. Germline V gene sequence: CDR1 SGHVS, CDR2 FQNEAQ. The CDR3 spans 12 residues. CDR3 DNA: TGTGCCAGCAGCCCGGGGGGGAAGACCCAGTACTTC. Translating gives CASSPGGKTQYF.

This clonotype was seen many times. DNA of the CDR3: TGTGCCAGCAGCTTAGATGGGCGCAACACCGGGGAGCTGTTTTTT. The encoded protein is CASSLDGRNTGELFF. This chain joins TRBV11-2 and TRBJ2-2; no reliable D call. Trimming left V 0 bases short and J 2 bases short, with 7 bases between. From germline, CDR1 is SGHAT and CDR2 FQNNGV. The CDR3 has 15 residues.

This clonotype has ten or more counts. This rearrangement joins TRBV7-9 to TRBJ2-1; D is possibly TRBD1 or TRBD2 (5 bases each). This CDR3 is 15 amino acids long. From germline, CDR1 is SEHNR and CDR2 FQNEAQ (reference sequence). V shed 2 bases and J shed 11 bases, with 19 bases lying between them. The CDR3 loop is CASSLNQGTGIKQFF. For the CDR3, the DNA is TGTGCCAGCAGCTTAAACCAAGGGACCGGTATCAAGCAGTTCTTC.

The sample holds a few counts of this clonotype. The chain uses TRBV25-1 and TRBJ2-3; D may be TRBD1 or TRBD2 (5 bases each). The V gene's germline CDR1 is MGHDK and CDR2 SYGVNS. The CDR3 has 15 residues. V lost 4 bases to trimming and J lost 5 bases, with 16 bases between them. DNA of the CDR3: TGTGCCAGCAGTGCACGCCGGGACCACCTAGATACGCAGTATTTT. Translated, it gives CASSARRDHLDTQYF. The full variable domain, rest sourced from reference TRBV25-1 and TRBJ2-3, is EADIYQTPRYLVIGTGKKITLECSQTMGHDKMYWYQQDPGMELHLIHYSYGVNSTEKGDLSSESTVSRIRTEHFPLTLESARPSHTSQYLCASSARRDHLDTQYFGPGTRLTVL.

A few counts support this clonotype. The rearrangement uses TRBV7-9 and TRBJ2-3; 7 bases line up with TRBD1. J was trimmed by 6 bases and V by 2 bases; bases with no gene match: 2. The CDR3 consists of 13 residues. Germline CDR1 reads SEHNR; CDR2 reads FQNEAQ (reference sequence). The CDR3 nucleotides are TGTGCCAGCAGCTTAAAGGGGGCGGATACGCAGTATTTT. Translated, it gives CASSLKGADTQYF.

This clonotype was observed many times. V and J are TRBV12-3 or TRBV12-4 and TRBJ2-2; 13 bases are shared with TRBD2. Trimming at V came to 5 bases and at J to 8 bases, leaving 8 bases not matched to a gene. The CDR3 sequence is 16 residues long. CDR3 sequence reads: CASSPRTSGSGGELFF. The CDR3 DNA reads as TGTGCCAGCAGTCCTCGGACTAGCGGGAGTGGTGGGGAGCTGTTTTTT.

The chain couples TRBV29-1 to TRBJ2-3; TRBD2 agrees at 11 bases. Germline loops: CDR1 SQVTM, CDR2 ANQGSEA. The CDR3 is 18 residues long. V shed 2 bases and J 1 base; nucleotides not matched to a gene: 11. The CDR3 loop reads CSVEPGSGRGHGTDTQYF. DNA of the CDR3: TGCAGCGTTGAACCCGGTAGCGGGAGGGGGCACGGCACAGATACGCAGTATTTT.